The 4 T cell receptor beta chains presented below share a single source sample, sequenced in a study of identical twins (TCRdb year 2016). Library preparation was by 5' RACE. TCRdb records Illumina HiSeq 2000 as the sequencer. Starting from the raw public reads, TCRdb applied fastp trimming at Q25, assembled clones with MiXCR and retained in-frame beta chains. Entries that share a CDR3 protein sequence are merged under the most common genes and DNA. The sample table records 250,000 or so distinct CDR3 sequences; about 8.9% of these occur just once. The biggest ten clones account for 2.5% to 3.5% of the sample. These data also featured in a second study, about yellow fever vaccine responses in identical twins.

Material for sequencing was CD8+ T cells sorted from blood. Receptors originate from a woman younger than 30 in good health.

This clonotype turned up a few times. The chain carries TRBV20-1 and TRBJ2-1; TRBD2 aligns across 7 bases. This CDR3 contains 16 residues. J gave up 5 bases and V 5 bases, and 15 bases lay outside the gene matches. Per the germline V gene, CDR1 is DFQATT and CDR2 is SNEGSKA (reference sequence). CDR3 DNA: TGCAGTGCTCCGGTTAAAGCGGGACGAACCCACAATGAGCAGTTCTTC. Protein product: CSAPVKAGRTHNEQFF.

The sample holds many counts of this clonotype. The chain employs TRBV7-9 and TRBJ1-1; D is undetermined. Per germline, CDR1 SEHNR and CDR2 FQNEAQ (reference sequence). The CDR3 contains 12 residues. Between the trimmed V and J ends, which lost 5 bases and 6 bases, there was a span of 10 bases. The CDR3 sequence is CASSDGVPEAFF. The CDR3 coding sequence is TGTGCCAGCAGCGACGGGGTCCCTGAAGCTTTCTTT.

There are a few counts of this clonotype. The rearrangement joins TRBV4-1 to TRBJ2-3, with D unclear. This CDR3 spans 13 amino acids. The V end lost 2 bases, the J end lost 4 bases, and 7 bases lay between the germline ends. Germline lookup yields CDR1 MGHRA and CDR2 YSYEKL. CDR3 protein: CASSQRLSDTQYF. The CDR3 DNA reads TGCGCCAGCAGCCAAAGGTTGTCAGATACGCAGTATTTT.

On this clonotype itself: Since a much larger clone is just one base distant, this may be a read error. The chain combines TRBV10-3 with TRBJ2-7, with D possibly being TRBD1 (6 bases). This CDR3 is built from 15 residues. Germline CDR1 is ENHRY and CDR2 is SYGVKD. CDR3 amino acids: CAISDKVDRSYDQYF. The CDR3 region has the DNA TGTGCCATCAGTGATAAGGTGGACAGAAGCTACGACCAGTACTTC.